A selection of T cell receptor beta chains follows, all from one sample in a study of regulatory T cells in long-lasting Graves disease. From the multiplex PCR reads, TCRdb called clonotypes with MiXCR, one entry per CDR3 protein. The sample lists about 660,000 distinct CDR3 sequences; about 32% were seen once. Source: peripheral blood mononuclear cells (PBMCs), taken when the disease was refractory, from a patient treated with antithyroid drugs. These receptors originate from a female donor with Graves disease. Both conserved end residues are part of each CDR3. Fields, in order: clone size, D gene, V gene, J gene, CDR3 protein, CDR3 DNA. A D gene is named only where the DNA matches it firmly. Where a row states a size, it is once, few, many or the class of an expanded clone; other rows omit it.

.	.	TRBV7-6	TRBJ1-1	CASSLEPEGTASDTEAFF	TGTGCCAGCAGCTTAGAACCTGAAGGAACAGCATCGGACACTGAAGCTTTCTTT
.	.	TRBV5-1	TRBJ1-2	CASSLYEGGYGYTF	TGCGCCAGCAGCTTGTATGAGGGAGGCTATGGCTACACCTTC
.	.	TRBV30	TRBJ1-2	CAWSNRVSNYGYTF	TGTGCCTGGAGCAACAGGGTCTCTAACTATGGCTACACCTTC
few	.	TRBV5-1	TRBJ1-2	CASSLDPGRGYGYTF	TGCGCCAGCAGCTTGGATCCGGGTCGGGGTTATGGCTACACCTTC
.	.	TRBV2	TRBJ2-2	CASSLTGRWTGELFF	TGTGCCAGCAGTCTAACAGGGAGGTGGACCGGGGAGCTGTTTTTT
few	TRBD1	TRBV19	TRBJ1-5	CASSDLRDSTNQPQHF	TGTGCCAGTAGTGATCTCCGGGACAGCACTAATCAGCCCCAGCATTTT
.	.	TRBV10-3	TRBJ2-7	CAISRGAGYEQYF	TGTGCCATCAGTCGCGGGGCAGGCTACGAGCAGTACTTC
few	.	TRBV5-1	TRBJ1-1	CASSLVESVSEAFF	TGCGCCAGCAGCTTGGTAGAATCCGTCTCTGAAGCTTTCTTT
few	.	TRBV5-1	TRBJ1-1	CASSLREARMNTEAFF	TGCGCCAGCAGCTTGCGTGAGGCCAGGATGAACACTGAAGCTTTCTTT
few	.	TRBV20-1	TRBJ1-5	CSARAVIGNQPQHF	TGCAGTGCTAGAGCGGTGATCGGCAATCAGCCCCAGCATTTT
few	.	TRBV6-2/TRBV6-3	TRBJ1-2	CASSGGPYGYTF	TGTGCCAGCAGTGGGGGTCCCTATGGCTACACCTTC
few	.	TRBV29-1	TRBJ2-7	CSVEIRQANEQYF	TGCAGCGTTGAGATAAGGCAGGCCAACGAGCAGTACTTC
.	TRBD1	TRBV28	TRBJ1-1	CASSLTGVETEAFF	TGTGCCAGCAGTTTAACAGGGGTAGAAACTGAAGCTTTCTTT
.	TRBD1	TRBV11-2	TRBJ1-1	CASSLVRGREAEAFF	TGTGCCAGCAGCTTAGTCAGGGGGCGCGAGGCTGAAGCTTTCTTT
many	TRBD1	TRBV12-3/TRBV12-4	TRBJ1-2	CASSSPGQGVIGYTF	TGTGCCAGCAGTTCCCCGGGACAGGGGGTAATTGGCTACACCTTC
few	.	TRBV3-1	TRBJ1-1	CASSQQGGMNTEAFF	TGTGCCAGCAGCCAACAGGGAGGGATGAACACTGAAGCTTTCTTT
.	.	TRBV12-3/TRBV12-4	TRBJ1-2	CASSLHGANYGYTF	TGTGCCAGCAGTTTACACGGAGCTAACTATGGCTACACCTTC
many	.	TRBV28	TRBJ2-7	CASSPNLKGPGNYEQYF	TGTGCCAGCAGTCCCAATTTGAAGGGCCCCGGAAACTACGAGCAGTACTTC
.	TRBD1	TRBV15	TRBJ2-2	CATSRVQGIAGELFF	TGTGCCACCAGCAGAGTACAGGGGATTGCCGGGGAGCTGTTTTTT
few	TRBD1	TRBV24-1	TRBJ1-5	CATSPGTGFENQPQHF	TGTGCCACCAGTCCCGGGACAGGGTTCGAGAATCAGCCCCAGCATTTT
many	TRBD1	TRBV24-1	TRBJ1-1	CATSDGQALGTEAFF	TGTGCCACCAGTGACGGACAGGCCCTGGGAACTGAAGCTTTCTTT
few	TRBD1	TRBV7-3	TRBJ2-2	CASSVDRGGTGELFF	TGTGCCAGCAGCGTAGACAGGGGAGGCACCGGGGAGCTGTTTTTT
.	.	TRBV20-1	TRBJ2-1	CSATPQRLIYNEQFF	TGCAGTGCAACGCCCCAGCGCTTGATCTACAATGAGCAGTTCTTC
.	.	TRBV20-1	TRBJ2-1	CSASRGTLNDEQFF	TGCAGTGCTAGTAGGGGGACCCTGAACGATGAGCAGTTCTTC
.	.	TRBV20-1	TRBJ1-6	CSASSGRTNSPLHF	TGCAGTGCTTCCTCGGGACGGACAAATTCACCCCTCCACTTT
.	.	TRBV6-5	TRBJ1-4	CASSYSPERAPNEKLFF	TGTGCCAGCAGTTACTCGCCGGAGAGGGCCCCTAATGAAAAACTGTTTTTT
few	TRBD1	TRBV18	TRBJ1-5	CASSPERTGENQPQHF	TGTGCCAGCTCACCCGAGCGGACAGGGGAAAATCAGCCCCAGCATTTT
.	.	TRBV11-1	TRBJ1-1	CASSPGAGAGLGVFF	TGTGCCAGCAGCCCTGGAGCGGGGGCGGGACTTGGAGTTTTCTTT
few	.	TRBV3-1	TRBJ1-6	CASTYLGQSPLHF	TGTGCCAGCACCTACCTAGGACAGTCACCCCTCCACTTT
.	TRBD2	TRBV29-1	TRBJ2-1	CSVPLSGSSYNEQFF	TGCAGCGTCCCCCTTAGCGGGAGCTCCTACAATGAGCAGTTCTTC
few	.	TRBV28	TRBJ2-6	CARAALSNLSGANVLTF	TGTGCCAGAGCGGCATTGAGCAACCTCTCTGGGGCCAACGTCCTGACTTTC
few	.	TRBV28	TRBJ2-5	CASSQVDGETQYF	TGTGCCAGCAGCCAGGTGGACGGAGAGACCCAGTACTTC
.	TRBD1	TRBV3-1	TRBJ1-2	CASSHRGRSNGYTF	TGTGCCAGCAGCCACAGGGGGCGATCTAATGGCTACACCTTC
.	.	TRBV9	TRBJ2-7	CASSEGGGFSYEQYF	TGTGCCAGCAGCGAGGGGGGGGGTTTCTCCTACGAGCAGTACTTC
.	TRBD2	TRBV7-8	TRBJ2-1	CASSYSGRWSYNEQFF	TGTGCCAGCAGCTATAGCGGGAGATGGTCCTACAATGAGCAGTTCTTC
.	.	TRBV19	TRBJ1-4	CASSFSVSAPPNF	TGTGCCAGTAGTTTCTCGGTTTCAGCCCCGCCGAACTTT
.	.	TRBV14	TRBJ2-7	CASSQSSWLRYF	TGTGCCAGCAGCCAGAGCAGTTGGTTAAGGTACTTC
.	TRBD2	TRBV3-1	TRBJ2-7	CASSQDLASGTYEQYF	TGTGCCAGCAGCCAAGATCTGGCCAGCGGGACCTACGAGCAGTACTTC
few	.	TRBV27	TRBJ1-4	CASSLQGTENEKLFF	TGTGCCAGCAGTTTACAGGGTACTGAAAATGAAAAACTGTTTTTT
.	.	TRBV11-2	TRBJ2-7	CASSLSTEAYEQYF	TGTGCCAGCAGCTTATCAACAGAGGCCTACGAGCAGTACTTC
.	.	TRBV15	TRBJ1-1	CATSRVQGSEAFF	TGTGCCACCAGCAGAGTACAGGGCTCTGAAGCTTTCTTT
few	.	TRBV20-1	TRBJ1-1	CSARPPGMNTEAFF	TGCAGTGCTAGACCCCCAGGGATGAACACTGAAGCTTTCTTT
.	TRBD2	TRBV4-2	TRBJ2-6	CASSLDPAGGSGANVLTF	TGTGCCAGCAGCCTCGACCCGGCGGGGGGCTCTGGGGCCAACGTCCTGACTTTC
many	.	TRBV11-1	TRBJ1-2	CASSADSKAYGYTF	TGTGCCAGCAGCGCTGACAGCAAAGCCTATGGCTACACCTTC
many	.	TRBV2	TRBJ2-5	CASSDVQETQYF	TGTGCCAGCAGTGACGTTCAAGAGACCCAGTACTTC
.	TRBD2	TRBV5-6	TRBJ2-5	CASSFGGSFQETQYF	TGTGCCAGCAGCTTCGGCGGGAGCTTCCAAGAGACCCAGTACTTC
many	TRBD1	TRBV11-2	TRBJ1-6	CASRQTGESPLHF	TGTGCCAGCAGACAAACAGGGGAGTCACCCCTCCACTTT
.	TRBD1	TRBV11-1	TRBJ2-5	CASSFRDRGQETQYF	TGTGCCAGCAGCTTCCGGGACAGGGGGCAAGAGACCCAGTACTTC
.	.	TRBV24-1	TRBJ1-2	CATSGMGGYGYTF	TGTGCCACCAGTGGCATGGGAGGGTACGGCTACACCTTC